These 15 T cell receptor beta chains were sequenced from one sample in a study of blood T cell repertoires in COVID-19 (dated by TCRdb to about 2020). Receptors were amplified or captured by the immunoSEQ multiplex PCR assay. The table was pulled from immuneACCESS by TCRdb, which kept in-frame rearrangements only. Such tables lose some clones; where checked, under half of the loss comes from unresolved V genes, and the rest has no known cause. Across this sample there are some 190,000 clones, with approximately 82% seen only once. The ten largest clones take up 8% to 11% of the sample. Sequencing input: peripheral blood. Receptors originate from a woman of 80 years or more with active or convalescent COVID-19.

V gene TRBV6-5 combines with J gene TRBJ1-1; no reliable D call. This CDR3 has 14 amino acids. The V gene lost 5 bases and the J gene lost 1 base, with 11 bases spanning the gap. CDR1 is MNHEY, CDR2 SVGAGI, per germline. The CDR3: CASSLSDKNTEAFF. The DNA of the CDR3 is TGTGCCAGCAGTCTCTCAGACAAGAACACTGAAGCTTTCTTT.

This clone was counted a single time. The genes are TRBV9 and TRBJ2-1; TRBD1 aligns across 8 bases. The CDR3 contains 16 residues. V trimming: 2 bases; J trimming: 3 bases; junction bases outside the gene matches: 7. Per the germline V gene, CDR1 is SGDLS and CDR2 is YYNGEE. The CDR3 region is CASSVDRDRIYNEQFF. The CDR3 bases are TGTGCCAGCAGCGTCGACCGGGACAGGATCTACAATGAGCAGTTCTTC.

In this sample, this clone turned up once. The chain is built from TRBV7-3 and TRBJ1-2, with a weak D call TRBD1 (5 bases). CDR1 is SGHTA, CDR2 FQGTGA, per germline. V shed 3 bases and J shed 5 bases, with 13 bases lying between them. The CDR3 contains 14 residues. Here the CDR3 DNA reads TGTGCCAGCAGCTTGACTGGGGGGTGGTATGGCTACACCTTC. Translating gives CASSLTGGWYGYTF.

V usage is TRBV6-1 and J usage is TRBJ2-7, with 9 positions matching TRBD1. The ends lost 0 bases at V and 3 bases at J; junction bases unmatched: 9. Germline CDR1 MNHNS, CDR2 SASEGT. The CDR3 contains 17 residues. CDR3 region: CASSEAHTGGAFYEQYF. CDR3 coding DNA: TGTGCCAGCAGTGAAGCGCATACAGGGGGCGCATTCTACGAGCAGTACTTC.

The CDR3 is CASSLSTGTQYAGELFF. The CDR3 DNA reads as TGCGCCAGCAGCTTGAGTACCGGGACTCAATACGCCGGGGAGCTGTTTTTT. This chain joins TRBV5-1 and TRBJ2-2; D might be TRBD2 (6 bases). V dropped 1 base and J dropped 6 bases, with 19 bases sitting between them. The CDR3 runs to 17 residues. CDR1 and CDR2 (germline): SGHRS, YFSETQ. Full variable domain (outside the CDR3, taken from reference TRBV5-1 and TRBJ2-2): KAGVTQTPRYLIKTRGQQVTLSCSPISGHRSVSWYQQTPGQGLQFLFEYFSETQRNKGNFPGRFSGRQFSNSRSEMNVSTLELGDSALYLCASSLSTGTQYAGELFFGEGSRLTVL.

The chain employs TRBV19 and TRBJ1-2, with D maybe TRBD1 (6 bases). Per germline, CDR1 LNHDA and CDR2 SQIVND (reference sequence). CDR3 length: 14 residues. V was cut by 6 bases and J by 7 bases, with 18 bases left in between. CDR3 residues: CASSPTSGGGGYTF. The CDR3 DNA follows: TGTGCCAGTAGCCCCACGTCGGGGGGCGGTGGCTACACCTTC.

The V call is TRBV2, the J call TRBJ1-1, with D perhaps matching TRBD1 (5 bases). Germline V gene sequence: CDR1 SNHLY, CDR2 FYNNEI. V gave up 5 bases and J gave up 6 bases, with 19 bases separating them. This CDR3 comprises 15 residues. The CDR3 spells CASSSQEGRGSEAFF. The CDR3 DNA is TGTGCCAGCAGTTCACAAGAGGGTCGGGGGTCTGAAGCTTTCTTT.

The chain joins TRBV2 to TRBJ2-5, with 7 positions matching TRBD1. With V trimmed by 8 bases and J by 14 bases, 14 bases remained unmatched. Germline V gene lookup returns CDR1 SNHLY and CDR2 FYNNEI. The CDR3 has 12 residues. Written as DNA, the CDR3 is TGTGCCAGCGGTGGAGTAAGGACAGGAGTTTACTTC. Protein: CASGGVRTGVYF.

This clone appeared once. The chain carries TRBV3-1 (or the pseudogene TRBV3-2) and TRBJ2-5; TRBD2 might be the D (6 bases). Trimming took off 3 bases at V and 5 bases at J, with 10 bases between the two ends. Germline V gene sequence: CDR1 LGHDT, CDR2 YNNKEL (reference sequence). The CDR3 is 13 residues long. The CDR3 here is CASSHGGGETQYF. Written as DNA, the CDR3 is TGTGCCAGCAGCCACGGGGGTGGGGAGACCCAGTACTTC.

This rearrangement joins TRBV6-6 to TRBJ1-2; maybe TRBD1 (5 bases). The germline V gene encodes CDR1 MNHNY and CDR2 SVGAGI (reference sequence). The V and J ends lost 2 bases and 5 bases respectively, with 9 bases between them. This CDR3 comprises 13 residues. CDR3 sequence: CASSYHRRYGYTF. Written as DNA, the CDR3 is TGTGCCAGCAGTTACCACAGGAGATATGGCTACACCTTC.

The V gene is TRBV7-2, the J gene TRBJ1-2, with D perhaps TRBD1 (5 bases). In germline, CDR1 is SGHTA, CDR2 FQGNSA. This CDR3 has 16 amino acids. V was pared by 4 bases and J by 5 bases, with 20 bases between. The CDR3 bases are TGTGCCAGCAGCTCACCTGGACAAGGGCCCCGATATGGCTACACCTTC. It translates to CASSSPGQGPRYGYTF.

The chain combines TRBV5-5 with TRBJ1-2, with 10 bases that match TRBD1. J lost 0 bases, V lost 3 bases, and 2 bases had no gene match. CDR3 length: 15 residues. The germline V gene encodes CDR1 SGHKS and CDR2 YYEKEE (reference sequence). The CDR3 DNA sequence: TGTGCCAGCAGCTCTGGACAGGGGGCTAACTATGGCTACACCTTC. Protein product: CASSSGQGANYGYTF.

V is TRBV10-3 and J is TRBJ1-1; 8 nucleotides line up with TRBD1. V trimming: 5 bases; J trimming: 6 bases; junction bases outside the gene matches: 8. The germline gives CDR1 ENHRY, CDR2 SYGVKD. The CDR3 covers 14 residues. The CDR3 coding sequence is TGTGCCATCAGTACGGACAGGGAGGTGGCTGAAGCTTTCTTT. Amino acid sequence: CAISTDREVAEAFF.

The V gene is TRBV7-3, the J gene TRBJ2-7; D gene uncertain. The CDR3 totals 13 residues. Germline CDR1 reads SGHTA; CDR2 reads FQGTGA. The germline V and J ends were trimmed by 5 bases and 6 bases, with 14 bases remaining between them. CDR3 sequence (DNA): TGTGCCAGCAGCCATAACCCCCCGGGCGAGCAGTACTTC. This gives the protein CASSHNPPGEQYF. Combining the CDR3 with reference TRBV7-3 and TRBJ2-7 gives the whole variable domain GAGVSQTPSNKVTEKGKYVELRCDPISGHTALYWYRQSLGQGPEFLIYFQGTGAADDSGLPNDRFFAVRPEGSVSTLKIQRTERGDSAVYLCASSHNPPGEQYFGPGTRLTVT.

This clone came up a few times. The genes are TRBV19 and TRBJ2-7; D unresolved. The germline V and J ends were trimmed by 9 bases and 3 bases, with 9 bases remaining between them. This CDR3 is built from 11 residues. Germline V lookup: CDR1 LNHDA, CDR2 SQIVND (reference sequence). CDR3 bases: TGTGCCAGCCGCGGATTCTACGAGCAGTACTTC. Translation gives CASRGFYEQYF. The variable domain in full, completed from reference TRBV19 and TRBJ2-7, reads DGGITQSPKYLFRKEGQNVTLSCEQNLNHDAMYWYRQDPGQGLRLIYYSQIVNDFQKGDIAEGYSVSREKKESFPLTVTSAQKNPTAFYLCASRGFYEQYFGPGTRLTVT.